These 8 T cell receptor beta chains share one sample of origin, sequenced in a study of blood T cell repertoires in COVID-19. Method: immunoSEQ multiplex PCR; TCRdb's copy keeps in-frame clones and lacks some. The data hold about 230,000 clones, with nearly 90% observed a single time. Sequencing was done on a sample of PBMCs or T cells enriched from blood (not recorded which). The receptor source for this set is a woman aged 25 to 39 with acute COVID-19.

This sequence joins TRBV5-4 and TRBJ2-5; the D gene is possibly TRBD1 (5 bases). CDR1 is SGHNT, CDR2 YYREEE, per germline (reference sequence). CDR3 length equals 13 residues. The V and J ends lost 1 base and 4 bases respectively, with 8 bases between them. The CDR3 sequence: CASSLRQGETQYF. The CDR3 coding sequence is TGTGCCAGCAGCTTGAGGCAGGGAGAGACCCAGTACTTC.

In nucleotides, the CDR3 is TGTGCCAGCAGTTCGAGACAGGGGACTGAAGCTTTCTTT. Translation: CASSSRQGTEAFF. The V gene is TRBV12-3 or TRBV12-4, the J gene TRBJ1-1, with 8 bases aligning to TRBD1. This CDR3 region has 13 residues. Trimming took 4 bases from V and 5 from J; bases not matched to a gene: 3.

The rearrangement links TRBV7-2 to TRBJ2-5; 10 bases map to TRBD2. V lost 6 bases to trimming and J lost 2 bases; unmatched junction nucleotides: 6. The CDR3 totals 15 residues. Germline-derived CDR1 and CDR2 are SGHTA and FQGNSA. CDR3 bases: TGTGCCAGCAGATATACTAGCGGGGTTCAAGAGACCCAGTACTTC. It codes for CASRYTSGVQETQYF.

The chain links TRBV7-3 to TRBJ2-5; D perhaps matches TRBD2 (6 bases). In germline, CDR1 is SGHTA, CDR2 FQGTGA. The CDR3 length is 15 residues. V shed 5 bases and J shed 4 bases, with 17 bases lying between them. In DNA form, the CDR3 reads TGTGCCAGCAGCCCGGGAGAACCAAGGGGAGAGACCCAGTACTTC. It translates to CASSPGEPRGETQYF.

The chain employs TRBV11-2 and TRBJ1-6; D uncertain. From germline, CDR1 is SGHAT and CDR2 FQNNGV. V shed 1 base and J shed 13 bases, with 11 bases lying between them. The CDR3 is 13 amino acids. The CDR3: CASSLALPRPLHF. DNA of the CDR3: TGTGCCAGCAGCTTAGCCCTCCCGAGGCCCCTCCACTTT.

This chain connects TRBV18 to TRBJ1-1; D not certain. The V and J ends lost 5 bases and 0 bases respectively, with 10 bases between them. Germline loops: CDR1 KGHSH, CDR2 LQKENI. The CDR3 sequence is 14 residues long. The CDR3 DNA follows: TGTGCCAGCTCAGAGCGGATCATGAACACTGAAGCTTTCTTT. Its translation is CASSERIMNTEAFF.

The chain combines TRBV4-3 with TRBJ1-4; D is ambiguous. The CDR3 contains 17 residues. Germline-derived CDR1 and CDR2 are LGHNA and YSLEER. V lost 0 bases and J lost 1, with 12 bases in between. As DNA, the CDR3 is TGCGCCAGCAGCCAAGATTCCCCGGTTGTAACTAATGAAAAACTGTTTTTT. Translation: CASSQDSPVVTNEKLFF.

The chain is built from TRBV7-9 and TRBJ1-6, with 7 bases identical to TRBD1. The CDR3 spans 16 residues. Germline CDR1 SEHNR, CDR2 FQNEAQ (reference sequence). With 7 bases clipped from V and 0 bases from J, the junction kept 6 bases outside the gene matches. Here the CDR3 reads CASTFGQDSYNSPLHF. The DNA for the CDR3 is TGTGCCAGCACCTTCGGACAGGACTCCTATAATTCACCCCTCCACTTT.